These 30 T cell receptor beta chains share one sample of origin, sequenced in a study of blood T cell repertoires in COVID-19. Only in-frame clones appear in the TCRdb table, and some are missing; sequencing was by immunoSEQ multiplex PCR. Of about 190,000 clones in the sample, about nine tenths were seen once. The sample taken for sequencing was peripheral blood. These receptors all come from a man between 25 and 39 years old with acute or convalescent COVID-19.

The chain carries TRBV7-3 and TRBJ1-4; 7 bases fit TRBD1. The germline gives CDR1 SGHTA, CDR2 FQGTGA. The CDR3 extends over 15 amino acids. V lost 5 bases, J lost 8 bases, and 11 bases stayed unmatched. The CDR3 nucleotides are TGTGCCAGCAGCCCGTGGGACAGTTTGGGGGAAAAACTGTTTTTT. Translated, it gives CASSPWDSLGEKLFF.

CDR3: CASRPSGGAIDTQYF. The DNA for the CDR3 is TGCGCCAGCAGGCCTAGCGGGGGGGCCATAGATACGCAGTATTTT. The chain couples TRBV4-1 to TRBJ2-3, with 12 bases fitting TRBD2. This CDR3 is 15 amino acids long. Germline CDR1 reads MGHRA; CDR2 reads YSYEKL. Losses at the gene ends were 6 bases for V and 5 bases for J; bases not matched to a gene: 6.

J is TRBJ2-3 and V is TRBV7-2; 11 positions match TRBD2. This CDR3 comprises 17 residues. CDR1 is SGHTA and CDR2 is FQGNSA in the germline V gene. The J segment lost 5 bases and the V segment lost 5 bases, leaving 12 bases of the junction unmatched. The CDR3 loop is CASSLGGLAGGIDTQYF. The CDR3 nucleotides read TGTGCCAGCAGCCTAGGGGGGCTAGCGGGAGGAATAGATACGCAGTATTTT.

The V and J genes are TRBV6-5 and TRBJ1-1, with D perhaps matching TRBD1 (5 bases). Trimming shortened V by 6 bases and J by 1 base, and 9 bases separated the two germline ends. The CDR3 has 13 residues. Germline CDR1 and CDR2: MNHEY and SVGAGI. CDR3 amino acids: CASRDQGNTEAFF. CDR3 nucleotides: TGTGCCAGCAGAGACCAGGGGAACACTGAAGCTTTCTTT.

Comments on this clone: This same CDR3 is encoded by further DNA sequences in the sample. V and J are TRBV18 and TRBJ1-1; 7 bases are a match to TRBD1. Germline CDR1 and CDR2: KGHSH and LQKENI. The junction had 2 bases not matched to a gene; V was cut back by 4 bases and J by 0 bases. The CDR3 covers 14 residues. The CDR3 region has the DNA TGTGCCAGCTCACGGGACAGATTGAACACTGAAGCTTTCTTT. Translation: CASSRDRLNTEAFF.

The chain recombines TRBV15 with TRBJ1-2; tentatively, D is TRBD1 (6 bases). Germline V lookup: CDR1 LNHNV, CDR2 YYDKDF (reference sequence). This CDR3 has 14 residues. V lost 0 bases to trimming and J lost 7 bases, with 12 bases between them. The CDR3 nucleotides are TGTGCCACCAGCAGAGAGGGGGGGGCTCTTGGCTACACCTTC. This translates into CATSREGGALGYTF. Full variable domain (rest looked up from reference TRBV15 and TRBJ1-2): DAMVIQNPRYQVTQFGKPVTLSCSQTLNHNVMYWYQQKSSQAPKLLFHYYDKDFNNEADTPDNFQSRRPNTSFCFLDIRSPGLGDTAMYLCATSREGGALGYTFGSGTRLTVV.

The chain joins TRBV6-5 to TRBJ2-1; 13 nucleotides align to TRBD2. The CDR3 consists of 15 residues. The V gene end was trimmed by 7 bases and the J gene end by 9 bases; junction bases not matched to a gene: 9. Germline V gene data show CDR1 as MNHEY and CDR2 as SVGAGI. CDR3 DNA sequence: TGTGCCAGCATTATTACTAGCGGGGGGGCGAGTGAGCAGTTCTTC. It translates to CASIITSGGASEQFF.

J is TRBJ1-5 and V is TRBV15; the D is unclear. V lost 0 bases to trimming and J lost 4 bases, with 7 bases between them. The germline V gene encodes CDR1 LNHNV and CDR2 YYDKDF (reference sequence). The CDR3 runs to 14 residues. CDR3 region: CATSRDIGNQPQHF. Written as DNA, the CDR3 is TGTGCCACCAGCAGAGATATCGGGAATCAGCCCCAGCATTTT.

The sample holds one count of this clone. The gene calls are TRBV28 and TRBJ2-7; TRBD2 matches at 9 bases. V trimming: 5 bases; J trimming: 3 bases; junction bases outside the gene matches: 8. CDR1 MDHEN and CDR2 SYDVKM come from the germline V gene. CDR3 size: 15 residues. CDR3 sequence: CASSPTTSGNYEQYF. CDR3 DNA: TGTGCCAGCAGTCCTACGACTAGCGGCAACTACGAGCAGTACTTC.

J is TRBJ1-6 and V is TRBV5-1; TRBD1 matches 8 bases. CDR1 and CDR2 from the germline V gene are SGHRS and YFSETQ. The CDR3 is 17 residues long. V shed 4 bases, J shed 0 bases, and the junction held 6 bases outside the gene matches. The CDR3 DNA is TGCGCCAGCAGCGCAACCGGGACAGGCTCCTATAATTCACCCCTCCACTTT. This codes for CASSATGTGSYNSPLHF.

The gene calls are TRBV20-1 and TRBJ2-1; a weak D match, TRBD2 (6 bases). CDR1 and CDR2 from the germline V gene are DFQATT and SNEGSKA (reference sequence). Trimming pared 3 bases from V and 8 bases from J, leaving 8 bases between. This CDR3 has 11 amino acids. In DNA, the CDR3 is TGCAGTGCTAGGGGGGGTCATGAGCAGTTCTTC. It translates to CSARGGHEQFF.

This sequence joins TRBV6-1 and TRBJ2-7; possibly TRBD2 for D (5 bases). The length of the CDR3 is 16 residues. Trimming pared 1 base from V and 1 base from J, leaving 14 bases between. CDR1 is MNHNS and CDR2 is SASEGT in the germline V gene. Here the CDR3 reads CASSEDSLARSYEQYF. CDR3 DNA sequence: TGTGCCAGCAGTGAAGATTCTCTAGCTCGGTCCTACGAGCAGTACTTC.

This rearrangement joins TRBV28 to TRBJ1-5, with 7 positions matching TRBD1. V shed 6 bases, J shed 1 base, and the junction held 3 bases outside the gene matches. The CDR3 totals 14 residues. CDR1 MDHEN and CDR2 SYDVKM come from the germline V gene. CDR3 protein: CASRGGGSNQPQHF. The CDR3 nucleotides are TGTGCCAGCAGAGGGGGCGGGAGCAATCAGCCCCAGCATTTT.

The chain combines TRBV5-1 with TRBJ2-1, with TRBD2 matching over 11 bases. This CDR3 spans 15 amino acids. From germline, CDR1 is SGHRS and CDR2 YFSETQ. The trim removed 0 bases at V and 6 bases at J, leaving 2 bases unmatched. CDR3 coding DNA: TGCGCCAGCAGCTTGGTACTAGCGGGGGCCAATGAGCAGTTCTTC. It translates to CASSLVLAGANEQFF. Complete variable domain (other parts from reference TRBV5-1 and TRBJ2-1): KAGVTQTPRYLIKTRGQQVTLSCSPISGHRSVSWYQQTPGQGLQFLFEYFSETQRNKGNFPGRFSGRQFSNSRSEMNVSTLELGDSALYLCASSLVLAGANEQFFGPGTRLTVL.

In this sample, this clone turned up a few times. Here the CDR3 reads CATREGGTGVYEQYF. The CDR3 nucleotides read TGTGCCACCCGGGAGGGGGGGACAGGGGTCTACGAGCAGTACTTC. The J gene is TRBJ2-7, the V gene TRBV6-5, with 10 bases matching TRBD1. The CDR3 extends over 15 amino acids. Germline CDR1 reads MNHEY; CDR2 reads SVGAGI. V lost 10 bases and J lost 3; bases outside the gene matches: 12.

The chain couples TRBV6-1 to TRBJ2-1, with a possible D match to TRBD1 (6 bases). The V and J ends lost 4 bases and 2 bases respectively, with 21 bases between them. The CDR3 length is 18 residues. Germline CDR1 reads MNHNS; CDR2 reads SASEGT. CDR3 region: CASSADFTGTQPYNEQFF. The CDR3 DNA reads as TGTGCCAGCAGTGCGGACTTTACAGGGACACAACCCTACAATGAGCAGTTCTTC.

The genes are TRBV5-8 and TRBJ2-2; 8 nucleotides agree with TRBD2. The CDR3 extends over 17 amino acids. J gave up 0 bases and V 4 bases, and 8 bases lay outside the gene matches. The V gene's germline CDR1 is SGHTS and CDR2 YDEGEE. The CDR3 nucleotides are TGTGCCAGCAGCGATGAACTAGCGGAGGCGAACACCGGGGAGCTGTTTTTT. It codes for CASSDELAEANTGELFF.

The chain links TRBV19 to TRBJ2-1; D may be TRBD1 (6 bases). Germline loops: CDR1 LNHDA, CDR2 SQIVND (reference sequence). This CDR3 has 13 residues. Trimming removed 0 bases from V and 11 bases from J, with 11 bases in between. The CDR3: CASSIDYRAKQFF. The CDR3 DNA follows: TGTGCCAGTAGTATAGACTACAGGGCTAAGCAGTTCTTC.

V gene TRBV7-2 combines with J gene TRBJ1-2; D gene unclear. The CDR3 length is 14 residues. Germline V gives CDR1 SGHTA, CDR2 FQGNSA. The V end lost 6 bases, the J end lost 4 bases, and 15 bases lay between the germline ends. For the CDR3, the DNA is TGTGCCAGCAGTTCACAGCGGCCCATCTATGGCTACACCTTC. Its protein is CASSSQRPIYGYTF.

This chain connects TRBV28 to TRBJ2-3, with 8 bases identical to TRBD1. The CDR3 extends over 14 amino acids. CDR1 is MDHEN and CDR2 is SYDVKM in the germline V gene. V shed 4 bases and J 3 bases; nucleotides not matched to a gene: 3. The CDR3 DNA sequence: TGTGCCAGCAGTTACGACAGGGGAACAGATACGCAGTATTTT. Amino acids: CASSYDRGTDTQYF.

The chain carries TRBV3-1 (or the pseudogene TRBV3-2) and TRBJ2-7; perhaps TRBD2 as D (5 bases). The CDR3 spans 13 residues. Germline CDR1 reads LGHDT; CDR2 reads YNNKEL (reference sequence). The ends were cut back, 1 base at V and 2 bases at J, with 6 bases in the middle. The CDR3 nucleotides are TGTGCCAGCAGCCAAGTGACTACCTACGAGCAGTACTTC. Its translation: CASSQVTTYEQYF.

The genes are TRBV5-1 and TRBJ1-5; D ambiguous. Germline loops: CDR1 SGHRS, CDR2 YFSETQ. The CDR3 spans 14 residues. V was shortened by 2 bases and J by 1 base, with 7 bases between the two germline ends. The CDR3 loop is CASSLDYSNQPQHF. The CDR3 DNA sequence: TGCGCCAGCAGCTTAGACTACAGCAATCAGCCCCAGCATTTT.

The chain uses TRBV19 and TRBJ2-5, with D possibly matching TRBD2 (5 bases). Trimming removed 7 bases at V and 0 bases at J, with 18 bases between. Germline loops: CDR1 LNHDA, CDR2 SQIVND (reference sequence). This CDR3 contains 16 residues. This chain's CDR3 is CASNQWAGSDQETQYF. The CDR3 nucleotides are TGTGCCAGTAACCAGTGGGCTGGGAGCGACCAAGAGACCCAGTACTTC.

This clone has a single count. The chain uses TRBV19 and TRBJ1-6; D is uncertain. This CDR3 region has 15 residues. From germline, CDR1 is LNHDA and CDR2 SQIVND (reference sequence). V was pared by 5 bases and J by 6 bases, with 14 bases between. The CDR3 region is CASSAATRGNSPLHF. The CDR3, as DNA: TGTGCCAGTAGTGCCGCGACCCGCGGTAATTCACCCCTCCACTTT.

The chain links TRBV6-6 to TRBJ1-5; 7 bases map to TRBD1. In germline, CDR1 is MNHNY, CDR2 SVGAGI (reference sequence). V was pared by 6 bases and J by 5 bases, with 4 bases of the junction left unmatched. CDR3 length equals 13 residues. This CDR3 reads CASSLGQDQPQHF. The CDR3 region has the DNA TGTGCCAGCAGCCTTGGACAGGATCAGCCCCAGCATTTT.

V and J are TRBV7-9 and TRBJ2-1, with 8 nucleotides matching TRBD2. Germline lookup yields CDR1 SEHNR and CDR2 FQNEAQ (reference sequence). With 5 bases clipped from V and 1 base from J, the junction kept 4 bases outside the gene matches. The CDR3 has 15 amino acids. The CDR3 sequence: CASSPQRESYNEQFF. In DNA form, the CDR3 reads TGTGCCAGCAGCCCACAGCGGGAGTCCTACAATGAGCAGTTCTTC.

This clone was detected only once. The rearrangement uses TRBV4-1 and TRBJ1-3, with TRBD1 matching over 7 bases. V was clipped by 3 bases and J by 4 bases; unmatched bases: 9. Germline-derived CDR1 and CDR2 are MGHRA and YSYEKL. This CDR3 has 16 amino acids. The CDR3 bases are TGCGCCAGCAGCCAGAACACAGGGGTGGGAGGAAACACCATATATTTT. Its protein is CASSQNTGVGGNTIYF.

This sequence joins TRBV27 and TRBJ2-7; TRBD2 might be the D (5 bases). V lost 5 bases and J 7 bases, leaving 9 bases between the germline ends. The length of the CDR3 is 11 residues. The germline V gene encodes CDR1 MNHEY and CDR2 SMNVEV (reference sequence). The DNA of the CDR3 is TGTGCCAGCAGTAGGAGGCTTGAGCAGTACTTC. This encodes CASSRRLEQYF.

The rearrangement links TRBV7-9 to TRBJ2-5; D may be TRBD1 (6 bases). V shed 5 bases and J shed 3 bases, with 10 bases lying between them. Germline-derived CDR1 and CDR2 are SEHNR and FQNEAQ (reference sequence). The CDR3 is 13 residues long. The DNA for the CDR3 is TGTGCCAGCAGCGTTACAGGGAAAGAGACCCAGTACTTC. Residues: CASSVTGKETQYF.

V gene TRBV4-1 combines with J gene TRBJ2-1; 9 bases agree with TRBD2. The germline gives CDR1 MGHRA, CDR2 YSYEKL. The CDR3 covers 21 residues. J gave up 5 bases and V 0 bases, and 20 bases lay outside the gene matches. The CDR3 spells CASSQEEMGQVRTSEHNEQFF. DNA for the CDR3: TGCGCCAGCAGCCAAGAGGAAATGGGTCAAGTCAGGACTAGCGAACACAATGAGCAGTTCTTC.